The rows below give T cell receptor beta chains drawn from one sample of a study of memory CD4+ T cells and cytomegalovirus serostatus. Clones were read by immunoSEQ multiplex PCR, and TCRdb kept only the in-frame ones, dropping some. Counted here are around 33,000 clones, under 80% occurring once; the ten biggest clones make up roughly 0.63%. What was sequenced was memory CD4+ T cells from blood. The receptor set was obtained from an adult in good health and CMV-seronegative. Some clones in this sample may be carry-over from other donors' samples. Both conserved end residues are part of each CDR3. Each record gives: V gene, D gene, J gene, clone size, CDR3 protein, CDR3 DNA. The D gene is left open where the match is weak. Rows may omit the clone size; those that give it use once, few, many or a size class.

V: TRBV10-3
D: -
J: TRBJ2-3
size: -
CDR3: CAISGLSGTGTDTQYF
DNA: TGTGCCATCAGTGGGCTTAGCGGGACAGGCACAGATACGCAGTATTTT

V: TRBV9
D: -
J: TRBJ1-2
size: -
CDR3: CASSNPGAGGYTF
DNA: TGTGCCAGCTCGAACCCAGGGGCGGGCGGCTACACCTTC

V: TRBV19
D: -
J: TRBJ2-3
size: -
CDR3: CASSKGDPITDTQYF
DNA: TGTGCCAGTAGTAAAGGGGACCCTATCACAGATACGCAGTATTTT

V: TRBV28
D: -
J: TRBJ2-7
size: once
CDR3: CASRLTGEQYF
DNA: TGTGCCAGCAGGTTAACAGGGGAGCAGTACTTC

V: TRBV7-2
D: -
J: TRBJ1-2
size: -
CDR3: CASSLDLQASYTF
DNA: TGTGCCAGCAGCTTAGATTTACAGGCGAGCTACACCTTC

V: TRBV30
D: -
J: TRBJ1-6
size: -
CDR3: CAWSGTNSPLHF
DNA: TGTGCCTGGTCAGGGACTAATTCACCCCTCCACTTT

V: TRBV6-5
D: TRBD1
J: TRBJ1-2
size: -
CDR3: CASRAGTEINYGYTF
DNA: TGTGCCAGCAGAGCCGGGACAGAGATTAACTATGGCTACACCTTC

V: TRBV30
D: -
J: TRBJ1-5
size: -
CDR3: CAWSKDSNQPQHF
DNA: TGTGCCTGGAGTAAAGACAGTAATCAGCCCCAGCATTTT

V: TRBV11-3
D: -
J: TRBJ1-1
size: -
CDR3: CASSRRQARKNTEAFF
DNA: TGTGCCAGCAGCCGACGACAGGCTAGGAAGAACACTGAAGCTTTCTTT

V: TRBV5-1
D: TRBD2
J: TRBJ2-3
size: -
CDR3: CASTLAGGSTDTQYF
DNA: TGCGCCAGCACTCTAGCGGGGGGGAGCACAGATACGCAGTATTTT

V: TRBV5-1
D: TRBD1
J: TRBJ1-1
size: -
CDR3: CASSPGTGFMNTEAFF
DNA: TGCGCCAGCAGCCCCGGGACAGGATTTATGAACACTGAAGCTTTCTTT

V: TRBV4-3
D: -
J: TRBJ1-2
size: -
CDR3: CASSNGNYGYTF
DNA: TGCGCCAGCAGCAACGGAAACTATGGCTACACCTTC

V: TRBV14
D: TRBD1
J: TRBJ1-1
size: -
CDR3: CASSQTGNMNTEAFF
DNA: TGTGCCAGCAGCCAGACAGGGAACATGAACACTGAAGCTTTCTTT

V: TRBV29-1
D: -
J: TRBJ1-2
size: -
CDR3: CSGQYRDGYTF
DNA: TGCAGCGGTCAGTATCGGGATGGCTACACCTTC

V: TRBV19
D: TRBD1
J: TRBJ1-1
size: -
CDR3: CASSSGQGVGYTEAFF
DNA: TGTGCCAGTAGTTCAGGACAGGGGGTCGGGTACACTGAAGCTTTCTTT

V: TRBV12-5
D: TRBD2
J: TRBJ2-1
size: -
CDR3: CASGLKGLAGEQFF
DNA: TGTGCTAGTGGTTTAAAGGGACTAGCCGGTGAGCAGTTCTTC

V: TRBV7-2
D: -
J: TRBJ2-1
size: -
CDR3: CASSLSRANEQFF
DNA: TGTGCCAGCAGCTTAAGCAGGGCCAATGAGCAGTTCTTC

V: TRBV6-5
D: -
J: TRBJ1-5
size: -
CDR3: CASSQHLNQPQHF
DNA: TGTGCCAGCAGTCAACACCTCAATCAGCCCCAGCATTTT

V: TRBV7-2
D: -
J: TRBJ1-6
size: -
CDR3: CASSPRAGHVNSPLHF
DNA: TGTGCCAGCAGCCCAAGGGCGGGACACGTTAATTCACCCCTCCACTTT

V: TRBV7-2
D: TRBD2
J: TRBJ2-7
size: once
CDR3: CASSQDSGAGPGQYF
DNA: TGTGCCAGCAGCCAAGATAGCGGGGCCGGGCCGGGGCAGTACTTC

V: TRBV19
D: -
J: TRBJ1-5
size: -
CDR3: CASSIGWDGGLLYSNQPQHF
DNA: TGTGCCAGTAGTATAGGCTGGGACGGGGGCCTCCTTTATAGCAATCAGCCCCAGCATTTT

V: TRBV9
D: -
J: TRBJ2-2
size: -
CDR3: CASSVDSYTGELFF
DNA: TGTGCCAGCAGCGTAGACTCCTACACCGGGGAGCTGTTTTTT

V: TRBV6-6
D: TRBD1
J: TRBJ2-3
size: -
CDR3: CASIDRALTDTQYF
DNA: TGTGCCAGCATTGACAGGGCCCTCACAGATACGCAGTATTTT

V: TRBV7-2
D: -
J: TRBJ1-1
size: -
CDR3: CASSPIWTAEAFF
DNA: TGTGCCAGCAGCCCAATTTGGACCGCTGAAGCTTTCTTT

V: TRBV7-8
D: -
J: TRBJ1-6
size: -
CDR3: CASSSPQAVLNSPLHF
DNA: TGCGCCAGCAGCTCCCCCCAGGCAGTATTGAATTCACCCCTCCACTTT

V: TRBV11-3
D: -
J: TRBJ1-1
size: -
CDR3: CASRGPNTEAFF
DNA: TGTGCCAGCAGAGGCCCGAACACTGAAGCTTTCTTT

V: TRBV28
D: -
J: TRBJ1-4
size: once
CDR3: CASSFTGLLNEKLFF
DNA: TGTGCCAGCAGTTTCACGGGACTACTTAATGAAAAACTGTTTTTT

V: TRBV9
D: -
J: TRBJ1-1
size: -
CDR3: CASSVDPGGNTEAFF
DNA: TGTGCCAGCAGCGTAGACCCAGGAGGGAACACTGAAGCTTTCTTT

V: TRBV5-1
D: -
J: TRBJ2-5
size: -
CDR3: CASSSSGNQETQYF
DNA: TGCGCCAGCAGCTCAAGCGGCAATCAAGAGACCCAGTACTTC

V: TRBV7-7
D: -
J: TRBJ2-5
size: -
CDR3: CASGPTDKSTETQYF
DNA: TGTGCTAGCGGACCGACGGACAAGAGTACAGAGACCCAGTACTTC

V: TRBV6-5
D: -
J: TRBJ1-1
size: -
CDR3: CASGPRGYTEAFF
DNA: TGTGCCAGCGGGCCGAGGGGGTACACTGAAGCTTTCTTT

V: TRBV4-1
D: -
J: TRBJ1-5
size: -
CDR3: CASSQVDMGLSNQPQHF
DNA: TGCGCCAGCAGCCAAGTCGATATGGGGTTGAGCAATCAGCCCCAGCATTTT

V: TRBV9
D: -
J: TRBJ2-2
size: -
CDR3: CSSSPLMTGELFF
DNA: TGTTCCAGCAGCCCACTTATGACCGGGGAGCTGTTTTTT

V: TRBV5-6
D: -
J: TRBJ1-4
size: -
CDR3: CASSLFQGAGISEKLFF
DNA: TGTGCCAGCAGCTTGTTTCAAGGGGCAGGTATAAGTGAAAAACTGTTTTTT

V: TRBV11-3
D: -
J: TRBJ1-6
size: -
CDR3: CASSFDRSGSPLHF
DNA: TGTGCCAGCAGCTTTGACAGGTCCGGGTCACCCCTCCACTTT

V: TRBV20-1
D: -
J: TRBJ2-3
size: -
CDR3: CSARRSDTQYF
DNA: TGCAGTGCTAGGCGATCAGATACGCAGTATTTT

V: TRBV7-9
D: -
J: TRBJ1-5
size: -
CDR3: CASSLGGLNQPQHF
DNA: TGTGCCAGCAGCTTGGGGGGGCTCAATCAGCCCCAGCATTTT

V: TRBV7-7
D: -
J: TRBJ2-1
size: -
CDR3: CASSPDGPTHGEQFF
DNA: TGTGCTAGCAGCCCCGATGGACCTACCCACGGCGAGCAGTTCTTC

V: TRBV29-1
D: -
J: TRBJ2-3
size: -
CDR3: CSAGLQDTQYF
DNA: TGCAGCGCCGGTCTACAGGATACGCAGTATTTT

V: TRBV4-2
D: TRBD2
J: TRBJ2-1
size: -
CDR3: CASSQDRRGGYNEQFF
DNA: TGTGCCAGCAGCCAAGATCGGCGGGGGGGGTACAATGAGCAGTTCTTC

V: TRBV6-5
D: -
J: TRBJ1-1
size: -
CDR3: CAISPGLNTEAFF
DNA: TGTGCCATCAGCCCAGGACTGAACACTGAAGCTTTCTTT

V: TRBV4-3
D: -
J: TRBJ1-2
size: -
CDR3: CASSQIRPTNYGYTF
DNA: TGCGCCAGCAGCCAGATAAGGCCTACTAACTATGGCTACACCTTC

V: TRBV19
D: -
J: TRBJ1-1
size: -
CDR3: CASSIYRSGEAFF
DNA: TGTGCCAGTAGTATATACAGGTCGGGAGAAGCTTTCTTT

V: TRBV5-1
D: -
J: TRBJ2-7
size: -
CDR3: CASNRDRTSTYEQYF
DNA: TGCGCCAGCAACCGAGACAGGACCTCAACCTACGAGCAGTACTTC

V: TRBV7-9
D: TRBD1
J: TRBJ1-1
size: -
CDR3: CASSLVTGGGGEAFF
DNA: TGTGCCAGCAGCCTGGTTACAGGGGGAGGGGGTGAAGCTTTCTTT

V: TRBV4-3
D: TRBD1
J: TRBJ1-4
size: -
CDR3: CASSGTGRANEKLFF
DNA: TGCGCCAGCAGCGGGACAGGGCGAGCTAATGAAAAACTGTTTTTT

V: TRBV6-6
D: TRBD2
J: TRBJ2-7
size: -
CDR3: CASSSTSGSSYEQYF
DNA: TGTGCCAGCAGTTCGACTAGCGGGAGCTCCTACGAGCAGTACTTC

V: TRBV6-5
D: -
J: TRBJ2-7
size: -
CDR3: CASSRDTYEQYF
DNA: TGTGCCAGCAGCAGAGACACGTACGAGCAGTACTTC

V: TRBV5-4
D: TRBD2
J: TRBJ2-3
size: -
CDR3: CASSLSPSGGATDTQYF
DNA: TGTGCCAGCAGCTTGTCTCCTAGCGGGGGGGCAACAGATACGCAGTATTTT

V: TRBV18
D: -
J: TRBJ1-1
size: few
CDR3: CASSPQGNTEAFF
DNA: TGTGCCAGCTCTCCACAGGGGAACACTGAAGCTTTCTTT

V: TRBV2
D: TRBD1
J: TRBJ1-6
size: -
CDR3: CASSGTGVYNSPLHF
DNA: TGTGCCAGCAGTGGGACAGGGGTTTATAATTCACCCCTCCACTTT

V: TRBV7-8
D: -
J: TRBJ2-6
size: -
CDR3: CASSLNFFLVSGANVLTF
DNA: TGTGCCAGCAGCTTAAATTTCTTTCTGGTCTCCGGGGCCAACGTCCTGACTTTC

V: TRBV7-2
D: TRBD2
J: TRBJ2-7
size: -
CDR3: CASSLWRGGKYEQYF
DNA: TGTGCCAGCAGCCTCTGGCGGGGGGGCAAGTACGAGCAGTACTTC

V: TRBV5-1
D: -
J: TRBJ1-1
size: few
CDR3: CASTGDWNTEAFF
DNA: TGCGCCAGCACAGGGGATTGGAACACTGAAGCTTTCTTT